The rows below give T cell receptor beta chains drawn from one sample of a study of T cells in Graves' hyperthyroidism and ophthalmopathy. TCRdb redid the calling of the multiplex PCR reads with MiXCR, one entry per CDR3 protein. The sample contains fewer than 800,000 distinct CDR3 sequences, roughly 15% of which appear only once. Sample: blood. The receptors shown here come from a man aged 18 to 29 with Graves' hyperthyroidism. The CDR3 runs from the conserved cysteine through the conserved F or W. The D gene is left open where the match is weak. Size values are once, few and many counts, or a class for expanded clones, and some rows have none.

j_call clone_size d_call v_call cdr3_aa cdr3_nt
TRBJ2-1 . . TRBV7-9 CASSLQQDNEQFF TGTGCCAGCAGCCTTCAGCAGGACAATGAGCAGTTCTTC
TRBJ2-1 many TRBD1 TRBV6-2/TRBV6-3 CASSRRQGAYNEQFF TGTGCCAGCAGCCGCCGACAGGGGGCCTACAATGAGCAGTTCTTC
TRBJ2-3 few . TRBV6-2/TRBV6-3 CASGKDRTSTDTQYF TGTGCCAGCGGGAAGGACCGCACTAGCACAGATACGCAGTATTTT
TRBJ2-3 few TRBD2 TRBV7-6 CASTGRAGDWDTQYF TGTGCCAGCACCGGGAGAGCGGGAGACTGGGATACGCAGTATTTT
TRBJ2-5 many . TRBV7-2 CASSSGRTRRTQYF TGTGCCAGCAGCTCCGGACGAACCCGAAGGACCCAGTACTTC
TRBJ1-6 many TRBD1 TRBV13 CASSTGQGGSPLHF TGTGCCAGCAGCACAGGACAGGGTGGTTCACCCCTCCACTTT
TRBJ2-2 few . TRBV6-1 CASTGGPGELFF TGTGCCAGCACTGGGGGCCCCGGGGAGCTGTTTTTT
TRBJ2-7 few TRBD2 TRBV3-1 CASSQDLGRFYEQYF TGTGCCAGCAGCCAAGACCTCGGGAGGTTCTACGAGCAGTACTTC
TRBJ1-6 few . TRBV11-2 CASSLTAGSNSPLHF TGTGCCAGCAGCTTAACCGCTGGCAGTAATTCACCCCTCCACTTT
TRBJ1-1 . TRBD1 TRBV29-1 CRGGQGNTEAFF TGCAGGGGAGGACAGGGGAACACTGAAGCTTTCTTT
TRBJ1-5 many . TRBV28 CASSLLSSNQPQHF TGTGCCAGCAGTTTATTGAGTAGCAATCAGCCCCAGCATTTT
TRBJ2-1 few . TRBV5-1 CASGLAPTYNEQFF TGCGCCAGCGGCTTGGCTCCTACCTACAATGAGCAGTTCTTC
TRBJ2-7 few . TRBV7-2 CASSPSPAVAYEQYF TGTGCCAGCAGCCCTTCCCCTGCGGTCGCCTACGAGCAGTACTTC
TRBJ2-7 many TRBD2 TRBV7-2 CASSGTGASGYF TGTGCCAGCAGCGGAACTGGGGCTAGCGGGTACTTC